This T cell receptor (beta chain) was sequenced in a study of post-analysis software for immune sequencing data. Across the whole study: Recorded subtypes: relapsing-remitting, secondary progressive, progressive-relapsing; some patients unannotated.

CDR1 and CDR2 (germline): SGHDT, YYEEEE. The CDR3 is 18 residues long. Study findings and constraints: Versus controls, multiple sclerosis patients showed significantly lower diversity (normalized Chao1). With TRBV5-6, TRBV5-1 and TRBV20-1 included, about five TRBV segments were more frequent in patients than in controls.

Included in the TCR beta cDNA libraries were unique molecular identifiers. Input amounts of about 0.95 to 10 million T cells were used. These gave roughly 500,000 cDNA molecules, so each molecule approximated one T cell. MiXCR was run by TCRdb on the PCR reads, yielding one entry per CDR3 protein. The sample includes 650,000 to 850,000 distinct CDR3 sequences, 40% to 55% of them seen just once. Points on this clonotype: What it recognizes is unknown. Its ends do not fully match the called genes, so a read error is possible.

This receptor was taken from a girl aged 10 to 17 with multiple sclerosis. This chain uses TRBV5-6 with TRBJ1-1; unclear D gene. Sequencing was performed on blood. The CDR3 coding sequence is TGTGCCAGCAGCCAACTGGGTGGGAACGGCTACATGAACACTGAAGCTTTTTTT. It is translated as CASSQLGGNGYMNTEAFF. Full variable domain (rest looked up from reference TRBV5-6 and TRBJ1-1): DAGVTQSPTHLIKTRGQQVTLRCSPKSGHDTVSWYQQALGQGPQFIFQYYEEEERQRGNFPDRFSGHQFPNYSSELNVNALLLGDSALYLCASSQLGGNGYMNTEAFFGQGTRLTVV.